This passage covers 5 T cell receptor beta chains from one sample sequenced in a study of cytomegalovirus exposure and HLA in healthy donors. In the PCR, 60 Vbeta and 13 Jbeta primers were used. The method was immunoSEQ multiplex PCR; TCRdb's version includes in-frame clones alone and lacks a portion of them. Of 150,000 to 200,000 clones in the sample, about 80% were seen once. The sequenced sample consisted of PBMCs. The source of these receptors is a woman aged 40 to 50 in good health and CMV-seronegative.

V and J are TRBV5-1 and TRBJ2-1, with 12 bases aligning to TRBD2. J was trimmed by 8 bases and V by 0 bases; bases with no gene match: 6. The CDR3 contains 16 residues. CDR1 and CDR2 from the germline V gene are SGHRS and YFSETQ. The CDR3 DNA reads TGCGCCAGCAGCTTGGGTCTACTAGCGGGAGGAGATGAGCAGTTCTTC. Amino acid sequence: CASSLGLLAGGDEQFF.

The V call is TRBV7-2, the J call TRBJ2-7, with TRBD2 as a possible D gene (7 bases). The V gene's germline CDR1 is SGHTA and CDR2 FQGNSA. V was shortened by 5 bases and J by 4 bases, with 12 bases between the two germline ends. CDR3 length: 13 amino acids. The CDR3 region has the DNA TGTGCCAGCAGCCCAAGGGGGGGGTACGAGCAGTACGTC. Translating it yields CASSPRGGYEQYV.

The J gene is TRBJ2-7, the V gene TRBV6-1; TRBD1 is a possible D gene (6 bases). V shed 10 bases and J shed 6 bases, with 13 bases lying between them. The CDR3 runs 11 residues. Germline loops: CDR1 MNHNS, CDR2 SASEGT. CDR3 in amino acids: CATTDRTEQYF. The CDR3, as DNA: TGTGCCACCACAGACAGGACCGAGCAGTACTTC.

This clone was observed a single time. The chain has TRBV30 and TRBJ1-3, with 7 bases that match TRBD1. CDR1 and CDR2 from the germline V gene are GTSNPN and SVGIG (reference sequence). Losses at the gene ends were 3 bases for V and 1 base for J; bases not matched to a gene: 12. The CDR3 extends over 17 amino acids. The CDR3 loop is CAWRPTPTGESGNTIYF. The CDR3 DNA reads as TGTGCCTGGAGGCCTACTCCAACAGGGGAGTCTGGAAACACCATATATTTT.

In DNA, the CDR3 is TGTGCCAGCAGCTTCGGACAGACTTCCTACAATGAGCAGTTCTTC. This translates into CASSFGQTSYNEQFF. The rearrangement joins TRBV11-2 to TRBJ2-1; D perhaps matches TRBD1 (6 bases). Germline lookup yields CDR1 SGHAT and CDR2 FQNNGV. The CDR3 covers 15 residues. The V gene lost 3 bases and the J gene lost 1 base, with 10 bases spanning the gap.